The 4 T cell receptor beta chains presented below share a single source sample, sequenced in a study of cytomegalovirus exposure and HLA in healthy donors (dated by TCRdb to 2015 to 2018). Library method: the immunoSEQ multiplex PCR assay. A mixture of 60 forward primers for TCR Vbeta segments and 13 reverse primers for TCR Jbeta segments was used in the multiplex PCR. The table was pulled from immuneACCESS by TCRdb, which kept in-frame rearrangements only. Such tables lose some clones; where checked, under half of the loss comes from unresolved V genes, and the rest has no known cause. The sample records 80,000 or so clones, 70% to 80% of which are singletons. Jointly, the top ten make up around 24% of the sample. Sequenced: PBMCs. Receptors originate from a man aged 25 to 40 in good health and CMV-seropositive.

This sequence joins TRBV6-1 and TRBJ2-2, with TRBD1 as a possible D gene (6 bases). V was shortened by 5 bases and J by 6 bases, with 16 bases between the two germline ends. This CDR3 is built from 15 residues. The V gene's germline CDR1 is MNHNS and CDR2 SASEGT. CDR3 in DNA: TGTGCCAGCAGTCCCGGGACATCACTAGCCGGGGAGCTGTTTTTT. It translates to CASSPGTSLAGELFF.

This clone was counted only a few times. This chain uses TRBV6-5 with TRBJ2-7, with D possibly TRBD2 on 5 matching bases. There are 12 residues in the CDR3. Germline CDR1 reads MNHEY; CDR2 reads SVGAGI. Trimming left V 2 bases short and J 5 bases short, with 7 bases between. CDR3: CASSYGENEQYF. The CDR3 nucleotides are TGTGCCAGCAGTTACGGGGAGAACGAGCAGTACTTC.

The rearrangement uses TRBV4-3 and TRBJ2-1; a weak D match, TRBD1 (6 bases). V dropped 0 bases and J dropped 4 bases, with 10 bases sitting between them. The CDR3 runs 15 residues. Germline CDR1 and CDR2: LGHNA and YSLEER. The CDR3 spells CASSQDHRAYNEQFF. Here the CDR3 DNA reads TGCGCCAGCAGCCAAGATCACAGGGCTTACAATGAGCAGTTCTTC.

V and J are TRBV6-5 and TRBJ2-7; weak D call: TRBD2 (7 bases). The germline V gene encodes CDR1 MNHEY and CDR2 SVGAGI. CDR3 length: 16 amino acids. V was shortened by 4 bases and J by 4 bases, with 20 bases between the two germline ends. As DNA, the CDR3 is TGTGCCAGCAGTTCCCCCAAGGGGGGGCGCGGGTACGAGCAGTACTTC. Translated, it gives CASSSPKGGRGYEQYF.